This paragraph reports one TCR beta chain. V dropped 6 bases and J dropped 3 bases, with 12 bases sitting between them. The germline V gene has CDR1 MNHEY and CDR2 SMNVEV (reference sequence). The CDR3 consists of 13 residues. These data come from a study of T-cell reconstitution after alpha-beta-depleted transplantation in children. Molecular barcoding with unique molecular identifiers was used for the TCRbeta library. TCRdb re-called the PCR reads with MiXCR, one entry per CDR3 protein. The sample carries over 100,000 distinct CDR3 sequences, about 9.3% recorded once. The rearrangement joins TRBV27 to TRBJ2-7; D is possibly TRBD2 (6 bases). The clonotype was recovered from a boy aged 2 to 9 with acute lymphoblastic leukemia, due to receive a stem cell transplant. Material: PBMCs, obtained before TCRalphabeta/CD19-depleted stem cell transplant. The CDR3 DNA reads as TGTGCCAGCAGGGAAGCCGGGGGCTACGAGCAGTACTTC. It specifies CASREAGGYEQYF.